This is a list of T cell receptor beta chains from one sample in a study of shared clonotypes between healthy human individuals. Produced via immunoSEQ multiplex PCR; TCRdb's table is partial and in-frame only. Seen here are roughly 1,500,000 clones, 95% to 99% observed once, and the top ten hold roughly 0.45%. Source material: naive CD4+ T cells sorted from blood. The source of these receptors is a man in his thirties or forties in good health. The CDR3 runs from the conserved cysteine through the conserved F or W. Each record gives: CDR3 protein, CDR3 length, J gene, V gene.

CASSPRTGETYEQYF | 15 | TRBJ2-7 | TRBV11-2
CASSFTVLGTGELFF | 15 | TRBJ2-2 | TRBV5-1
CASSQGTAYYGYTF | 14 | TRBJ1-2 | TRBV6-6
CASRDRATYEQYF | 13 | TRBJ2-7 | TRBV27
CASSPMAGGDTGELFF | 16 | TRBJ2-2 | TRBV18
CASSEVGLAGDHEQFF | 16 | TRBJ2-1 | TRBV2
CASSLGQLLGAIQYF | 15 | TRBJ2-4 | TRBV5-1
CASSEEGRGSSPLHF | 15 | TRBJ1-6 | TRBV2
CASSPGSGGGLEKLFF | 16 | TRBJ1-4 | TRBV5-1
CASSLNRAHYGYTF | 14 | TRBJ1-2 | TRBV5-1
CASSIDGNQPQHF | 13 | TRBJ1-5 | TRBV6-1
CASSLSGADNEQFF | 14 | TRBJ2-1 | TRBV7-2
CASRLRTSGTYNEQFF | 16 | TRBJ2-1 | TRBV27
CASSPGAGFAGANVLTF | 17 | TRBJ2-6 | TRBV18
CASRPPGQGTEQYF | 14 | TRBJ2-7 | TRBV6-5
CASAPGLFEAFF | 12 | TRBJ1-1 | TRBV28
CASSPTGPEQYF | 12 | TRBJ2-7 | TRBV18
CASSSSHTQYF | 11 | TRBJ2-3 | TRBV19
CASSLGLAGVTDTQYF | 16 | TRBJ2-3 | TRBV19